This entry lists 13 T cell receptor beta chains sequenced from one sample in a study of shared clonotypes between healthy human individuals. The data were produced by immunoSEQ multiplex PCR, yet TCRdb's version contains in-frame clones alone and is incomplete. This table holds approximately 640,000 clones, roughly 70% found once. Sequences were obtained from memory CD4+ T cells sorted from blood. Subset given: CD45RA-negative fraction. Every receptor here comes from a woman under 40 in good health.

V gene TRBV27 combines with J gene TRBJ2-7, with D unclear. There are 13 residues in the CDR3. In germline, CDR1 is MNHEY, CDR2 SMNVEV (reference sequence). Deletions cut 5 bases from V and 3 bases from J, with 11 bases between. The CDR3 region has the DNA TGTGCCAGCAGTAGGTCGGCCTACTACGAGCAGTACTTC. Translation: CASSRSAYYEQYF.

The chain is built from TRBV7-2 and TRBJ2-2; D is ambiguous. CDR3 length: 15 amino acids. CDR1 is SGHTA and CDR2 is FQGNSA in the germline V gene. Trimming removed 1 base at V and 7 bases at J, with 13 bases between. Written as DNA, the CDR3 is TGTGCCAGCAGCTTAGATCCATATTTGGTCGGGGAGCTGTTTTTT. Its translation is CASSLDPYLVGELFF. Full variable domain (remainder filled in from reference TRBV7-2 and TRBJ2-2): GAGVSQSPSNKVTEKGKDVELRCDPISGHTALYWYRQSLGQGLEFLIYFQGNSAPDKSGLPSDRFSAERTGGSVSTLTIQRTQQEDSAVYLCASSLDPYLVGELFFGEGSRLTVL.

V gene TRBV25-1 combines with J gene TRBJ1-1; D may be TRBD1 (6 bases). The CDR3 consists of 15 residues. V was shortened by 4 bases and J by 3 bases, with 15 bases between the two germline ends. Per germline, CDR1 MGHDK and CDR2 SYGVNS. CDR3 nucleotides: TGTGCCAGCAGTGGGGGGCATGGGGGATACACTGAAGCTTTCTTT. Its protein product is CASSGGHGGYTEAFF.

This chain connects TRBV7-9 to TRBJ2-1; D could derive from TRBD1 or TRBD2 (5 bases each). The germline V gene has CDR1 SEHNR and CDR2 FQNEAQ (reference sequence). V gave up 1 base and J gave up 7 bases, with 14 bases separating them. CDR3 length: 15 amino acids. CDR3: CASSLGRTKGNEQFF. CDR3 nucleotides: TGTGCCAGCAGCTTAGGGAGGACAAAAGGGAATGAGCAGTTCTTC. Based on the CDR3 plus reference TRBV7-9 and TRBJ2-1, the full variable domain is DTGVSQNPRHKITKRGQNVTFRCDPISEHNRLYWYRQTLGQGPEFLTYFQNEAQLEKSRLLSDRFSAERPKGSFSTLEIQRTEQGDSAMYLCASSLGRTKGNEQFFGPGTRLTVL.

V gene TRBV7-3 combines with J gene TRBJ2-3; possibly TRBD1 for D (6 bases). The CDR3 runs 15 residues. CDR1 and CDR2 from the germline V gene are SGHTA and FQGTGA. Trimming pared 5 bases from V and 0 bases from J, leaving 12 bases between. The CDR3 reads CASSATGTSTDTQYF. In DNA, the CDR3 is TGTGCCAGCAGCGCTACAGGGACCAGCACAGATACGCAGTATTTT.

The V call is TRBV30, the J call TRBJ2-3; 9 bases align to TRBD2. There are 14 residues in the CDR3. Per the germline V gene, CDR1 is GTSNPN and CDR2 is SVGIG (reference sequence). V dropped 4 bases and J dropped 6; count of bases not matched to a gene: 8. The CDR3 loop reads CAWNRAGGGDTQYF. The CDR3, as DNA: TGTGCCTGGAATCGAGCGGGAGGAGGGGATACGCAGTATTTT.

On this clone: A single base separates this from a much larger clone, so it may be a read error. The same CDR3 also results from other DNA sequences found in this sample. The chain uses TRBV28 and TRBJ2-3; TRBD2 matches 9 bases. The CDR3 length is 14 residues. CDR1 MDHEN and CDR2 SYDVKM come from the germline V gene. The V and J ends lost 2 bases and 3 bases, in that order; junction bases with no gene match: 0. The chain's CDR3 is CASSLSGRTDTQYF. For the CDR3, the DNA is TGTGCCAGCAGTTTAAGCGGGAGGACAGATACGCAGTATTTT. Looking up the rest from reference TRBV28 and TRBJ2-3 gives the full variable domain: DVKVTQSSRYLVKRTGEKVFLECVQDMDHENMFWYRQDPGLGLRLIYFSYDVKMKEKGDIPEGYSVSREKKERFSLILESASTNQTSMYLCASSLSGRTDTQYFGPGTRLTVL.

The chain combines TRBV29-1 with TRBJ2-2; D possibly corresponds to TRBD1 (5 bases). Germline CDR1 is SQVTM and CDR2 is ANQGSEA. There are 13 residues in the CDR3. The V end lost 3 bases, the J end lost 6 bases, and 11 bases lay between the germline ends. The CDR3 protein is CSVDTGSSGELFF. The CDR3 region has the DNA TGCAGCGTTGACACAGGTTCGTCCGGGGAGCTGTTTTTT.

The genes are TRBV7-8 and TRBJ1-1, with D unresolved. Between the trimmed V and J ends, which lost 2 bases and 2 bases, there was a span of 6 bases. Germline lookup yields CDR1 SGHVS and CDR2 FQNEAQ. CDR3 size: 13 residues. CDR3 sequence (DNA): TGTGCCAGCAGCTTAAATGTAAACACTGAAGCTTTCTTT. Protein sequence: CASSLNVNTEAFF.

This clone was counted at least ten times. J is TRBJ2-1 and V is TRBV6-6; 12 bases are a match to TRBD2. V dropped 5 bases and J dropped 9; count of bases not matched to a gene: 5. Germline CDR1 reads MNHNY; CDR2 reads SVGAGI (reference sequence). This CDR3 has 14 residues. CDR3 loop: CASSPSGRAFEQFF. The CDR3 region has the DNA TGTGCCAGCAGTCCTAGCGGGAGGGCCTTTGAGCAGTTCTTC.

This clone is a singleton in its sample. This rearrangement joins TRBV4-1 to TRBJ2-5, with D possibly being TRBD1 (6 bases). Germline CDR1 MGHRA, CDR2 YSYEKL. CDR3 size: 15 residues. V was pared by 4 bases and J by 3 bases, with 15 bases between. The DNA for the CDR3 is TGCGCCAGCAGCCGACGACAGGCGAGTGAAGAGACCCAGTACTTC. This codes for CASSRRQASEETQYF.

The count of this clone is one. J is TRBJ2-3 and V is TRBV19; D gene uncertain. The V and J ends lost 3 bases and 2 bases respectively, with 6 bases between them. The CDR3 has 13 residues. From germline, CDR1 is LNHDA and CDR2 SQIVND (reference sequence). The CDR3 DNA reads TGTGCCAGTAGTATCCGGCTCACAGATACGCAGTATTTT. It specifies CASSIRLTDTQYF.

This clone has only a few counts. The chain couples TRBV7-9 to TRBJ2-5; D remains unclear. V was cut by 4 bases and J by 5 bases, with 11 bases left in between. Germline CDR1 is SEHNR and CDR2 is FQNEAQ (reference sequence). CDR3 length: 13 residues. In nucleotides, the CDR3 is TGTGCCAGCAGCTCTGGCAGCTCCGAGACCCAGTACTTC. This sequence encodes CASSSGSSETQYF.